The present T cell receptor (beta chain) was sequenced within a study of T cells in Graves' hyperthyroidism and ophthalmopathy. Regarding the study as a whole: A 13 V-J signature model discriminated ophthalmopathy versus stable hyperthyroidism. Most clonotypes expanded in the thyroid (above 0.001) were also present in blood.

Researchers took RNA transcripts and amplified the TCR beta CDR3 regions from them. Carried out on the TCR CDR3, a first-round RT-PCR used the HTBI primer set. TCRdb ran MiXCR on the multiplex PCR reads and lists one entry per CDR3 protein. The sample contains 250,000 to 300,000 distinct CDR3 sequences, 14% to 15% of which appear only once. Germline V CDR1 and CDR2: SNHLY, FYNNEI. V was clipped by 8 bases and J by 11 bases, with 12 bases between them. This CDR3 is built from 10 residues. On the basis of clinical symptoms, serum thyroxine and TRAb, thyroid ultrasound and orbital computed tomography, diagnoses were made. In its sample, this clonotype was seen many times. Its specificity is unknown.

This receptor was taken from a woman between 40 and 50 years old with Graves' hyperthyroidism that later progressed to Graves' ophthalmopathy. J is TRBJ1-1 and V is TRBV2; possible D gene TRBD1, 5 bases. Sequencing was done on a sample of blood. The CDR3 reads CASGPGRAFF. In DNA form, the CDR3 reads TGTGCCAGCGGACCGGGGCGGGCTTTCTTT.